This T cell receptor beta chain was retrieved from a study of cytomegalovirus exposure and HLA in healthy donors. Amplification used 60 Vbeta primers and 13 Jbeta primers. Assay used: immunoSEQ multiplex PCR; TCRdb lists only in-frame clones, some missing. The sample records a few hundred thousand clones, roughly 80% being singletons. The CDR3 totals 15 residues. Germline values: CDR1 LNHDA, CDR2 SQIVND (reference sequence). The germline V and J ends were trimmed by 7 bases and 0 bases, with 10 bases remaining between them. The receptor was derived from a girl aged 2-10 years in good health and CMV-seronegative. Sequenced sample: PBMCs. The V call is TRBV19, the J call TRBJ2-6, with D perhaps TRBD2 (6 bases). The CDR3 spells CASKEGSSGANVLTF. CDR3 bases: TGTGCCAGTAAGGAGGGTAGCTCTGGGGCCAACGTCCTGACTTTC.